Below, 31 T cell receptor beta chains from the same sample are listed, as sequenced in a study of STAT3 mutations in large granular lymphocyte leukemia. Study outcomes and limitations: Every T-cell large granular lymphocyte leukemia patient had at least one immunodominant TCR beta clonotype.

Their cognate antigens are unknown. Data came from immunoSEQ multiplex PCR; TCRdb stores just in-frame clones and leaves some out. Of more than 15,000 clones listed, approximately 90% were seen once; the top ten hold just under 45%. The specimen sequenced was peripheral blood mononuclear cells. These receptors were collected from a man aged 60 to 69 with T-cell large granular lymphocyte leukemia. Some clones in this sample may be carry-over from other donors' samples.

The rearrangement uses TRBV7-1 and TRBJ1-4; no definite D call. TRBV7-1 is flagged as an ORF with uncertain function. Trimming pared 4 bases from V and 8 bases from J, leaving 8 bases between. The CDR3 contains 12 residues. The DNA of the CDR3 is TGTGCCAGCAGCTTAGGGAACGAAAAACTGTTTTTT. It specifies CASSLGNEKLFF.

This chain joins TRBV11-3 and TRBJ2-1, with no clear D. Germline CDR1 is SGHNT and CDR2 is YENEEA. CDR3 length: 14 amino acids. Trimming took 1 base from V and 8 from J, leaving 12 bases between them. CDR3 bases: TGTGCCAGCAGCTTAGTGGCCTCCTCAGATGAGCAGTTCTTC. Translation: CASSLVASSDEQFF.

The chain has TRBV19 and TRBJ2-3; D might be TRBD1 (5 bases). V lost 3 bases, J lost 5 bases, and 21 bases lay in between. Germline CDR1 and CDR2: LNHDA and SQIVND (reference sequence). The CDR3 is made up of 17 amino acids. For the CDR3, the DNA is TGTGCCAGTAGTATTGAATCGGGCAGGGCCCCGGGAGATACGCAGTATTTT. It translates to CASSIESGRAPGDTQYF.

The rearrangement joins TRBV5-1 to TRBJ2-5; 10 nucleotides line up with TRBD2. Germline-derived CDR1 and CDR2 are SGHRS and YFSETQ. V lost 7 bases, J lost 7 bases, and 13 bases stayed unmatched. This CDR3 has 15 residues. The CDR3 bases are TGCGCCAGCCGAGATACTAGCGGGACCCTTGGGACCCAGTACTTC. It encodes CASRDTSGTLGTQYF.

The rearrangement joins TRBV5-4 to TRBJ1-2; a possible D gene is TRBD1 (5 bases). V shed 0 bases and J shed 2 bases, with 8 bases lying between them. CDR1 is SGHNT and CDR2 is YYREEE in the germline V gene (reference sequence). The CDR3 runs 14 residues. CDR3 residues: CASSLVQDNYGYTF. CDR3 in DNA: TGTGCCAGCAGCTTGGTACAGGACAACTATGGCTACACCTTC.

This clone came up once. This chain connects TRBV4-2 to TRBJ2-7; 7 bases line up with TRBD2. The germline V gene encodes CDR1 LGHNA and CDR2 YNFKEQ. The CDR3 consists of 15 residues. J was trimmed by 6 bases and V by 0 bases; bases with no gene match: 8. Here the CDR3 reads CASSQDVAGLREQYF. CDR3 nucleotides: TGTGCCAGCAGCCAAGACGTAGCGGGTCTTCGCGAGCAGTACTTC.

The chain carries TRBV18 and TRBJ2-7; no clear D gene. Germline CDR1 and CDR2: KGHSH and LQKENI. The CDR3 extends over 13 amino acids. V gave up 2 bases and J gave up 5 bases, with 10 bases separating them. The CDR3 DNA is TGTGCCAGCTCACCATCGTCCCCTAACGAGCAGTACTTC. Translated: CASSPSSPNEQYF.

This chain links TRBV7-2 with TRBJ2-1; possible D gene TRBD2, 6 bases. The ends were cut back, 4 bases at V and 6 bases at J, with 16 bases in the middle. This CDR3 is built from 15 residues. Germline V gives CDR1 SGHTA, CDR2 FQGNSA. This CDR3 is CASSSAGDWLNEQFF. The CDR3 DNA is TGTGCCAGCAGCTCCGCTGGGGACTGGCTCAATGAGCAGTTCTTC.

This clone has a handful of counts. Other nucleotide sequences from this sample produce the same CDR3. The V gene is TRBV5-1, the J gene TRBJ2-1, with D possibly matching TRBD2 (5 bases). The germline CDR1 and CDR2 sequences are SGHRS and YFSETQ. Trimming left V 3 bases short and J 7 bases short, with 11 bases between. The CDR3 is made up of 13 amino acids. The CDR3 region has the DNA TGCGCCAGCAGCTCACTAGGTGGGAATGAGCAGTTCTTC. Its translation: CASSSLGGNEQFF.

The CDR3 here is CSVRGWGSYEQYF. DNA for the CDR3: TGCAGCGTGCGGGGTTGGGGGTCCTACGAGCAGTACTTC. The V call is TRBV29-1, the J call TRBJ2-7, with D possibly TRBD2 on 6 matching bases. The CDR3 sequence is 13 residues long. Trimming took off 6 bases at V and 1 base at J, with 13 bases between the two ends. Germline V lookup: CDR1 SQVTM, CDR2 ANQGSEA.

The CDR3 region is CASSLSLAGGETQYF. The CDR3 DNA sequence: TGTGCCAGCAGCTTGAGTCTAGCGGGAGGAGAGACCCAGTACTTC. The chain recombines TRBV5-4 with TRBJ2-5; 11 nucleotides align to TRBD2. CDR3 length: 15 amino acids. J was trimmed by 4 bases and V by 1 base; bases with no gene match: 3. In germline, CDR1 is SGHNT, CDR2 YYREEE (reference sequence).

The CDR3 region has the DNA TGTGCCAGCAGGGGTCCAGGAGAGACCCAGTACTTC. Translated, it gives CASRGPGETQYF. This chain links TRBV2 with TRBJ2-5; D is ambiguous. Germline CDR1 and CDR2: SNHLY and FYNNEI. The CDR3 is 12 residues long. The V and J ends lost 6 bases and 4 bases respectively, with 9 bases between them.

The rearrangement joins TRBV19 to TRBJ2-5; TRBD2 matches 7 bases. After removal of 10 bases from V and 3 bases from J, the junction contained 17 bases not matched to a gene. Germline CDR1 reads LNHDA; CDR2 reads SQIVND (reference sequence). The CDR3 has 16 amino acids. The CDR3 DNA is TGTGCCACCTCGGAGCGGGGAGGAGGGTTAAAAGAGACCCAGTACTTC. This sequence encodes CATSERGGGLKETQYF.

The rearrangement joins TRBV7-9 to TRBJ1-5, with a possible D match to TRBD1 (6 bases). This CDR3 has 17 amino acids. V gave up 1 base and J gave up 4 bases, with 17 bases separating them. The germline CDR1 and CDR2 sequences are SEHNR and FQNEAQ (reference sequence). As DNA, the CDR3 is TGTGCCAGCAGCTTAGGGCTCGGGGGGGCAGGTAATCAGCCCCAGCATTTT. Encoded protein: CASSLGLGGAGNQPQHF.

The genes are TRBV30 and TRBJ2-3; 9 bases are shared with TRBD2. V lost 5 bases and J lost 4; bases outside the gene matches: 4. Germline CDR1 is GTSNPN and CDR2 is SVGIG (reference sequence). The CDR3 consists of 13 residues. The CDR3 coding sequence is TGTGCCTGGGGAGCGGGAGGACCAGATACGCAGTATTTT. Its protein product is CAWGAGGPDTQYF.

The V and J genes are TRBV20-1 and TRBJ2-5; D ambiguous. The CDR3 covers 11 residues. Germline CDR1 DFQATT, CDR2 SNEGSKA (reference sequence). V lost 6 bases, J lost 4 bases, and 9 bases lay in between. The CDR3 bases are TGCAGTGCCCGTTCAGGAGAGACCCAGTACTTC. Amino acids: CSARSGETQYF.

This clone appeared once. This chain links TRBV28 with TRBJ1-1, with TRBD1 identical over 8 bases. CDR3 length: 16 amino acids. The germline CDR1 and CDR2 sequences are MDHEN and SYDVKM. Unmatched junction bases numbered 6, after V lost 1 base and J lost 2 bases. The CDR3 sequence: CASSLYPGGKNTEAFF. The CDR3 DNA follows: TGTGCCAGCAGTTTATACCCAGGGGGCAAAAACACTGAAGCTTTCTTT.

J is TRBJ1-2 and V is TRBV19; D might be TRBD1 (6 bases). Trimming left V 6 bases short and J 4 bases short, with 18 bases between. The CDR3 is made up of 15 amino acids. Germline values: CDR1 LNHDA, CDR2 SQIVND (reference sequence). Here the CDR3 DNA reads TGTGCCAGTAGCCCGGGGCCAGGGGTAGTCTATGGCTACACCTTC. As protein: CASSPGPGVVYGYTF.

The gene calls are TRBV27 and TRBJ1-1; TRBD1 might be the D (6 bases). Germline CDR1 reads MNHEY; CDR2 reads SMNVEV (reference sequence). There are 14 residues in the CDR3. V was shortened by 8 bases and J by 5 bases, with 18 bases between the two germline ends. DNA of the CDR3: TGTGCCAGCCCCAATTACAGGGAGGGAACTGAAGCTTTCTTT. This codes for CASPNYREGTEAFF.

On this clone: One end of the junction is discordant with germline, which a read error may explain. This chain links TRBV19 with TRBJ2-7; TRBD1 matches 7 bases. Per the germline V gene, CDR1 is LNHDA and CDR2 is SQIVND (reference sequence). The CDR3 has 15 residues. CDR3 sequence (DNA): TGTGCCAGTAGTATCCCTCACCTCAGACAGGGAATAGACGACTTC. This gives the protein CASSIPHLRQGIDDF. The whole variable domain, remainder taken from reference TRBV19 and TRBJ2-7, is DGGITQSPKYLFRKEGQNVTLSCEQNLNHDAMYWYRQDPGQGLRLIYYSQIVNDFQKGDIAEGYSVSREKKESFPLTVTSAQKNPTAFYLCASSIPHLRQGIDDFGPGTRLTVT.

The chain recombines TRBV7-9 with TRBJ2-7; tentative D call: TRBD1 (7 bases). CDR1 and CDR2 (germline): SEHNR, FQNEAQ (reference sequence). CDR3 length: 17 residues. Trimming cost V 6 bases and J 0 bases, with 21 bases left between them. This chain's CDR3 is CASSYWPAGQSSYEQYF. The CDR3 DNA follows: TGTGCCAGCAGTTATTGGCCCGCGGGACAGAGCTCCTACGAGCAGTACTTC.

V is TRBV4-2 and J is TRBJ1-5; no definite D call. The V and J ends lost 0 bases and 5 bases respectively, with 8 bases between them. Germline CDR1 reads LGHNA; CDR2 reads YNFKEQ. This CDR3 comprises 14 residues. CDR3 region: CASSQDPGDQPQHF. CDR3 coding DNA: TGTGCCAGCAGCCAAGATCCTGGGGATCAGCCCCAGCATTTT.

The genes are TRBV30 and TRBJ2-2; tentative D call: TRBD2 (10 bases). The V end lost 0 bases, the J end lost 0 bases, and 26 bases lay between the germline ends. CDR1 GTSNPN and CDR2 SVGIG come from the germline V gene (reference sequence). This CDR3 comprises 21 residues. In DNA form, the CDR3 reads TGTGCCTGGAGTGTACTAGGACAGGGGACTACTAGCGGGGCGAACACCGGGGAGCTGTTTTTT. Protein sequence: CAWSVLGQGTTSGANTGELFF.

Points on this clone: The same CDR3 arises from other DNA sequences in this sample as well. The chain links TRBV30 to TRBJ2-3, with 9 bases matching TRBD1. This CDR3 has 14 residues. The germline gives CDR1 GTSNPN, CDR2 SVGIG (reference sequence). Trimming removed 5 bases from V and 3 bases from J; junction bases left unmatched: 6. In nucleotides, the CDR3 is TGTGCCTGGTCGACAGGGGGGCGGACAGATACGCAGTATTTT. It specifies CAWSTGGRTDTQYF.

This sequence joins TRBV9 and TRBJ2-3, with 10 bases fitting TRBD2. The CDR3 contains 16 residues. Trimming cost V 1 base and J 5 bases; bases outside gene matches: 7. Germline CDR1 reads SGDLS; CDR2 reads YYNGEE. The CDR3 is CASSVRGLAGEDTQYF. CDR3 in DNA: TGTGCCAGCAGCGTAAGGGGGCTAGCGGGAGAAGATACGCAGTATTTT.

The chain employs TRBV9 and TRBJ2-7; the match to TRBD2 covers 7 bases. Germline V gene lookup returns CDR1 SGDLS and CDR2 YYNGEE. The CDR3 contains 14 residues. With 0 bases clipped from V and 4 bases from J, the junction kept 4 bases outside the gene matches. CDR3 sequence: CASSVGLAEYEQYF. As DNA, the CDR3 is TGTGCCAGCAGCGTAGGGCTAGCGGAGTACGAGCAGTACTTC.

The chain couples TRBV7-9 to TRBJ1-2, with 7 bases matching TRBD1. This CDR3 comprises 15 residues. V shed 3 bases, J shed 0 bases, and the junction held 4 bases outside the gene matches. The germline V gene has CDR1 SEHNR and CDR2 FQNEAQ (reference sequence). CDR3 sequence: CASSFGDSSNYGYTF. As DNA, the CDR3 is TGTGCCAGCAGCTTCGGGGACAGCTCTAACTATGGCTACACCTTC. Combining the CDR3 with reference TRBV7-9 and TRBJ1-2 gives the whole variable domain DTGVSQNPRHKITKRGQNVTFRCDPISEHNRLYWYRQTLGQGPEFLTYFQNEAQLEKSRLLSDRFSAERPKGSFSTLEIQRTEQGDSAMYLCASSFGDSSNYGYTFGSGTRLTVV.

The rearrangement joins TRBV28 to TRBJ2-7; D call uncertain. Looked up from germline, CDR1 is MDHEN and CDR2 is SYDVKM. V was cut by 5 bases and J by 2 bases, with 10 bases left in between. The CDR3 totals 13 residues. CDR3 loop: CASSPFLAYEQYF. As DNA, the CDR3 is TGTGCCAGCAGTCCCTTTCTCGCCTACGAGCAGTACTTC.

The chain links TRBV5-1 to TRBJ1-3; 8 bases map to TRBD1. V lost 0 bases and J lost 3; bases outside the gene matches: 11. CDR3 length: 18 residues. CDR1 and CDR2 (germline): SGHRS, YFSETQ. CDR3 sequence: CASSLGTGLPALGNTIYF. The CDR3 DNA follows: TGCGCCAGCAGCTTGGGGACAGGGTTGCCCGCGCTTGGAAACACCATATATTTT.

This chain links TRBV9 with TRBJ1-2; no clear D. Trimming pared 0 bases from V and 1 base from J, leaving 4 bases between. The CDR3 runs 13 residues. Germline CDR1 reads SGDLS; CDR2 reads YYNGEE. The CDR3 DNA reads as TGTGCCAGCAGCGTAGCGAGTAACTATGGCTACACCTTC. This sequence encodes CASSVASNYGYTF.

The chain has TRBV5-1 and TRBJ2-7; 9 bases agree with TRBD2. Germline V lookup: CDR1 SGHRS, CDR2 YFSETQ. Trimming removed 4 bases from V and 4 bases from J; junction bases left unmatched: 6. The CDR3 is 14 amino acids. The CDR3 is CASSSMTSGYEQYF. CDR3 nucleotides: TGCGCCAGCAGCAGTATGACTAGCGGTTACGAGCAGTACTTC.